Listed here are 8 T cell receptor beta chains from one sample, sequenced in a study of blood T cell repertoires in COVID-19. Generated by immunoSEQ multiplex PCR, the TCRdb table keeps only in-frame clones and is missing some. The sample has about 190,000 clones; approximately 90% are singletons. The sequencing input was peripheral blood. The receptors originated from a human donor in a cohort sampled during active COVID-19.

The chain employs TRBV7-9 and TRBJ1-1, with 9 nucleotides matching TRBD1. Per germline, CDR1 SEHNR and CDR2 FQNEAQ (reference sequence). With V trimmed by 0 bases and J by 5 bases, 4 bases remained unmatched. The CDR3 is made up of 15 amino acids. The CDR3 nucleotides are TGTGCCAGCAGCTTAGCCGGGACAGGGAAGACTGAAGCTTTCTTT. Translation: CASSLAGTGKTEAFF.

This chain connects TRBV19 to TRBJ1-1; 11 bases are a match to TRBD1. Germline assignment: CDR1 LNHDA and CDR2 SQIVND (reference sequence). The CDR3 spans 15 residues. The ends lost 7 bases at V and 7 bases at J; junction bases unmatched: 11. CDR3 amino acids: CASMTIGQGANEAFF. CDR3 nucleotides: TGTGCCAGTATGACGATCGGACAGGGGGCGAATGAAGCTTTCTTT.

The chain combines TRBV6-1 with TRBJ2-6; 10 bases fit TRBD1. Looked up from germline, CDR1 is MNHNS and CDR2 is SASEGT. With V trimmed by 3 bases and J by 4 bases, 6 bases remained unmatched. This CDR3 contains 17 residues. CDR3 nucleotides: TGTGCCAGCAGTGAGGGACAGGGGTTTATCGGGGCCAACGTCCTGACTTTC. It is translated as CASSEGQGFIGANVLTF.

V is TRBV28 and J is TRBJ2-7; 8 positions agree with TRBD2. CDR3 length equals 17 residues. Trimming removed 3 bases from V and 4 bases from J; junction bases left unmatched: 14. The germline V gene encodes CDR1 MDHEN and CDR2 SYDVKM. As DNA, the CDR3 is TGTGCCAGCAGTTTGACGTTTAGGAGCGGGAGTACGTACGAGCAGTACTTC. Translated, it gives CASSLTFRSGSTYEQYF.

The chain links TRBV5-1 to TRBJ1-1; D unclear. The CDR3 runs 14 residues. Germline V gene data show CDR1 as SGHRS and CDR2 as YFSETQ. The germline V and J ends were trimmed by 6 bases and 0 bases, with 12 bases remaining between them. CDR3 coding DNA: TGCGCCAGCAATAACGAACAAATGAACACTGAAGCTTTCTTT. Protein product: CASNNEQMNTEAFF.

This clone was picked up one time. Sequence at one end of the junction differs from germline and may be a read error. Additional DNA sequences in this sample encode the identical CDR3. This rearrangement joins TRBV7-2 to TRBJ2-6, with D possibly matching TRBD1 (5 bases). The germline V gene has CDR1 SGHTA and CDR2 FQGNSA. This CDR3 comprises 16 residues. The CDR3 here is CASSLSASSGANVLTF. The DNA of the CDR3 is TGTGCCAGCAGCTTAAGTGCCAGCTCTGGGGCTAACGTCCTGACTTTC.

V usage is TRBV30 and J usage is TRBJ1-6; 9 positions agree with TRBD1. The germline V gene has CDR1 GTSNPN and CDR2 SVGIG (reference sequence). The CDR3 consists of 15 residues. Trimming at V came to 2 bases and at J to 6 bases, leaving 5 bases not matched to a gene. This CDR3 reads CAWSKDRGGNSPLHF. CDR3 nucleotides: TGTGCCTGGAGTAAGGACAGGGGTGGTAATTCACCCCTCCACTTT.

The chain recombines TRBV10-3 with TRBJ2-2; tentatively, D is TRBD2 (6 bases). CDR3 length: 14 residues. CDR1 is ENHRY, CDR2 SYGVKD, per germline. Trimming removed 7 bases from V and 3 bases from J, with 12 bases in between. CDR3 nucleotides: TGTGCCATCAAGGGCGGGACGGACACCGGGGAGCTGTTTTTT. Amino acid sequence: CAIKGGTDTGELFF.